This TCR beta chain was recorded in a study of blood T cell repertoires in COVID-19. About the research overall: Researchers got acute and convalescent COVID-19 samples from the United States, Italy and Spain. PBMCs, B-cell-depleted T cells, or T cells were the source of the cDNA or gDNA that made up the material.

TCRdb keeps only in-frame clones here, not all; method: immunoSEQ multiplex PCR. The sample holds 120,000 or so clones, around nine tenths seen once. Germline V gives CDR1 MNHEY, CDR2 SMNVEV (reference sequence). The CDR3 runs to 15 residues. V was shortened by 4 bases and J by 0 bases, with 12 bases between the two germline ends. The clonotype was recovered from a man aged 45-65 years with acute or convalescent COVID-19. The chain combines TRBV27 with TRBJ2-5, with D possibly TRBD2 on 6 matching bases. The source material was peripheral blood. The CDR3 loop reads CASSSSAGHQETQYF. Here the CDR3 DNA reads TGTGCCAGCAGTTCTAGCGCAGGTCACCAAGAGACCCAGTACTTC.